The 20 T cell receptor beta chains below were found in one sample sequenced in a study of blood T cell repertoires in COVID-19. Using immunoSEQ multiplex PCR, the repertoire was profiled, and TCRdb retains in-frame clones only, with some absent. The data hold hundreds of thousands of clones, with around 85% observed a single time. Material: peripheral blood. The receptor source for this set is a woman aged 30 to 39 who had recovered from COVID-19.

J is TRBJ2-7 and V is TRBV5-1, with 11 bases lining up with TRBD2. This CDR3 spans 17 amino acids. Germline V gene data show CDR1 as SGHRS and CDR2 as YFSETQ. V was pared by 1 base and J by 6 bases, with 12 bases of the junction left unmatched. The chain's CDR3 is CASSLRDSGGALFEQYF. CDR3 bases: TGCGCCAGCAGCTTGAGAGATAGCGGGGGGGCCCTCTTCGAGCAGTACTTC.

The chain carries TRBV5-1 and TRBJ1-6, with 7 nucleotides matching TRBD1. V was clipped by 1 base and J by 9 bases; unmatched bases: 7. CDR3 length equals 15 residues. Per the germline V gene, CDR1 is SGHRS and CDR2 is YFSETQ. Written as DNA, the CDR3 is TGCGCCAGCAGCTTGAAACAGGGGAAAGTTTCACCCCTCCACTTT. Amino acids: CASSLKQGKVSPLHF. Using reference TRBV5-1 and TRBJ1-6 for the parts outside the CDR3, the full variable domain is KAGVTQTPRYLIKTRGQQVTLSCSPISGHRSVSWYQQTPGQGLQFLFEYFSETQRNKGNFPGRFSGRQFSNSRSEMNVSTLELGDSALYLCASSLKQGKVSPLHFGNGTRLTVT.

CDR3 in amino acids: CASSSNSGNTIYF. The CDR3 DNA reads as TGCGCCAGCAGCTCCAACTCTGGAAACACCATATATTTT. The chain links TRBV5-1 to TRBJ1-3; no firm D call. Germline CDR1 SGHRS, CDR2 YFSETQ. V lost 3 bases and J 0 bases, leaving 4 bases between the germline ends. The CDR3 extends over 13 amino acids.

This chain connects TRBV7-9 to TRBJ2-7; 13 nucleotides match TRBD2. Germline V gene data show CDR1 as SEHNR and CDR2 as FQNEAQ (reference sequence). This CDR3 has 17 amino acids. The J segment lost 3 bases and the V segment lost 5 bases, leaving 10 bases of the junction unmatched. CDR3 coding DNA: TGTGCCAGCAGCCCAGGGACTAGCGGGGAGGCCCTCTACGAGCAGTACTTC. It encodes CASSPGTSGEALYEQYF.

CDR3 nucleotides: TGTGCCAGCAGCTCATGGGTAGCGGGGAGGGATACGCAGTATTTT. It encodes CASSSWVAGRDTQYF. The chain recombines TRBV7-2 with TRBJ2-3, with 8 nucleotides matching TRBD2. This CDR3 region has 15 residues. The germline CDR1 and CDR2 sequences are SGHTA and FQGNSA. V was clipped by 4 bases and J by 6 bases; unmatched bases: 9.

This sequence joins TRBV5-4 and TRBJ2-5; 13 bases are a match to TRBD2. The CDR3 spans 16 residues. From germline, CDR1 is SGHNT and CDR2 YYREEE (reference sequence). The V and J ends lost 1 base and 3 bases, in that order; junction bases with no gene match: 3. Here the CDR3 reads CASSLTSGRAEETQYF. The CDR3 region has the DNA TGTGCCAGCAGCTTGACTAGCGGGAGGGCCGAAGAGACCCAGTACTTC. The full variable domain, in which reference TRBV5-4 and TRBJ2-5 provide the parts outside the CDR3, is ETGVTQSPTHLIKTRGQQVTLRCSSQSGHNTVSWYQQALGQGPQFIFQYYREEENGRGNFPPRFSGLQFPNYSSELNVNALELDDSALYLCASSLTSGRAEETQYFGPGTRLLVL.

The rearrangement joins TRBV18 to TRBJ1-2; D is ambiguous. Germline V gene sequence: CDR1 KGHSH, CDR2 LQKENI. The length of the CDR3 is 16 residues. V lost 4 bases, J lost 2 bases, and 17 bases lay in between. Here the CDR3 reads CASSLLSDNRNYGYTF. As DNA, the CDR3 is TGTGCCAGCTCACTGTTATCTGACAATCGAAACTATGGCTACACCTTC. The entire variable domain, with the rest obtained from reference TRBV18 and TRBJ1-2, is as follows: NAGVMQNPRHLVRRRGQEARLRCSPMKGHSHVYWYRQLPEEGLKFMVYLQKENIIDESGMPKERFSAEFPKEGPSILRIQQVVRGDSAAYFCASSLLSDNRNYGYTFGSGTRLTVV.

This rearrangement joins TRBV7-2 to TRBJ1-6; perhaps TRBD1 as D (6 bases). CDR1 is SGHTA, CDR2 FQGNSA, per germline. The ends were cut back, 1 base at V and 10 bases at J, with 14 bases in the middle. This CDR3 is 15 amino acids long. The CDR3 nucleotides read TGTGCCAGCAGCTTAGGACCGGACAGTAACTCACCCCTCCACTTT. Translating gives CASSLGPDSNSPLHF.

This chain uses TRBV19 with TRBJ2-7; 10 bases fit TRBD2. Losses at the gene ends were 5 bases for V and 4 bases for J; bases not matched to a gene: 8. The CDR3 totals 15 residues. Germline CDR1 reads LNHDA; CDR2 reads SQIVND (reference sequence). Here the CDR3 DNA reads TGTGCCAGTAGTGGTCTAGCGGGAGAGAGGTACGAGCAGTACTTC. Its translation: CASSGLAGERYEQYF.

This clone was found a few times. V and J are TRBV9 and TRBJ1-1; D gene uncertain. Trimming removed 3 bases at V and 7 bases at J, with 16 bases between. The germline gives CDR1 SGDLS, CDR2 YYNGEE. CDR3 length: 14 residues. Here the CDR3 DNA reads TGTGCCAGCAGCGCCGTCGCAGGATTAAGTGAAGCTTTCTTT. Translating it yields CASSAVAGLSEAFF. Complete variable domain (other parts from reference TRBV9 and TRBJ1-1): DSGVTQTPKHLITATGQRVTLRCSPRSGDLSVYWYQQSLDQGLQFLIQYYNGEERAKGNILERFSAQQFPDLHSELNLSSLELGDSALYFCASSAVAGLSEAFFGQGTRLTVV.

The chain combines TRBV4-1 with TRBJ1-1; 9 bases map to TRBD1. Trimming cost V 7 bases and J 4 bases; bases outside gene matches: 10. The CDR3 runs 15 residues. Germline values: CDR1 MGHRA, CDR2 YSYEKL. This chain's CDR3 is CASIPGQGLVTEAFF. CDR3 in DNA: TGCGCCAGCATTCCGGGACAGGGTTTGGTCACTGAAGCTTTCTTT.

J is TRBJ1-1 and V is TRBV7-3; 7 positions match TRBD1. This CDR3 is 15 amino acids long. CDR1 and CDR2 (germline): SGHTA, FQGTGA. The V gene end was trimmed by 5 bases and the J gene end by 5 bases; junction bases not matched to a gene: 11. The CDR3 here is CASSVSPGGDTEAFF. The CDR3 nucleotides read TGTGCCAGCAGCGTATCACCAGGGGGAGATACTGAAGCTTTCTTT.

The V call is TRBV5-6, the J call TRBJ2-7; 7 bases map to TRBD1. The germline gives CDR1 SGHDT, CDR2 YYEEEE. With V trimmed by 1 base and J by 0 bases, 1 base remained unmatched. The CDR3 contains 14 residues. CDR3 sequence reads: CASSLWDSSYEQYF. Written as DNA, the CDR3 is TGTGCCAGCAGCTTGTGGGACAGCTCCTACGAGCAGTACTTC.

The J gene is TRBJ2-3, the V gene TRBV7-2; 7 bases fit TRBD2. Per the germline V gene, CDR1 is SGHTA and CDR2 is FQGNSA. J was trimmed by 4 bases and V by 5 bases; bases with no gene match: 12. The length of the CDR3 is 16 residues. CDR3: CASSVRAAGRADTQYF. In DNA form, the CDR3 reads TGTGCCAGCAGCGTCCGGGCAGCGGGAAGGGCAGATACGCAGTATTTT. Supplemented by reference TRBV7-2 and TRBJ2-3, the full variable domain reads GAGVSQSPSNKVTEKGKDVELRCDPISGHTALYWYRQSLGQGLEFLIYFQGNSAPDKSGLPSDRFSAERTGGSVSTLTIQRTQQEDSAVYLCASSVRAAGRADTQYFGPGTRLTVL.

The V and J genes are TRBV15 and TRBJ2-5; D may be TRBD1 (6 bases). CDR1 is LNHNV and CDR2 is YYDKDF in the germline V gene (reference sequence). The CDR3 spans 13 residues. The V end was cut by 5 bases, the J end by 5 bases, with 12 bases between. CDR3 sequence (DNA): TGTGCCACCAGCCGGGACATATGGGAGACCCAGTACTTC. This gives the protein CATSRDIWETQYF.

J is TRBJ2-7 and V is TRBV6-5; TRBD1 aligns across 7 bases. J was trimmed by 4 bases and V by 5 bases; bases with no gene match: 5. CDR3 size: 13 residues. Germline assignment: CDR1 MNHEY and CDR2 SVGAGI. The CDR3 region is CASSPGTAYEQYF. CDR3 nucleotides: TGTGCCAGCAGTCCCGGGACAGCTTACGAGCAGTACTTC.

This clone was detected once. This rearrangement joins TRBV5-1 to TRBJ2-7, with TRBD2 matching 7 bases. Per germline, CDR1 SGHRS and CDR2 YFSETQ. This CDR3 comprises 12 residues. The V gene end was trimmed by 4 bases and the J gene end by 11 bases; junction bases not matched to a gene: 9. The CDR3 region has the DNA TGCGCCAGCAGCGCAGAAGCGGGATTGAAGTACTTC. It codes for CASSAEAGLKYF.

V and J are TRBV3-1 (or the pseudogene TRBV3-2) and TRBJ2-3; D is possibly TRBD1 (5 bases). Trimming took off 7 bases at V and 1 base at J, with 12 bases between the two ends. The germline CDR1 and CDR2 sequences are LGHDT and YNNKEL (reference sequence). This CDR3 has 14 amino acids. In DNA form, the CDR3 reads TGTGCCAGCACCCTAGGGGCGGGCACAGATACGCAGTATTTT. This sequence encodes CASTLGAGTDTQYF.

The chain recombines TRBV5-1 with TRBJ2-2, with D perhaps matching TRBD1 (6 bases). Germline assignment: CDR1 SGHRS and CDR2 YFSETQ. With 4 bases removed from V and 0 bases from J, the gap between germline ends came to 10 bases. This CDR3 region has 15 residues. The CDR3 loop reads CASSQTGTNTGELFF. In nucleotides, the CDR3 is TGCGCCAGCAGCCAGACAGGCACGAACACCGGGGAGCTGTTTTTT.

The chain uses TRBV5-5 and TRBJ1-1; 7 positions agree with TRBD1. Germline V gives CDR1 SGHKS, CDR2 YYEKEE (reference sequence). The CDR3 is 16 residues long. V lost 4 bases and J lost 1; bases outside the gene matches: 10. The CDR3 loop reads CASSLTPGQSNTEAFF. The CDR3 nucleotides are TGTGCCAGCAGCCTAACCCCGGGACAGTCGAACACTGAAGCTTTCTTT.